This is a list of T cell receptor beta chains from one sample in a study of blood T cell repertoires in COVID-19. Data came from immunoSEQ multiplex PCR; TCRdb stores just in-frame clones and leaves some out. The sample yields 200,000 to 300,000 clones, approximately 85% seen once. The sample comprised peripheral blood. The receptors were gathered from a human donor in a cohort sampled during active COVID-19. Both conserved end residues are part of each CDR3. D genes are given only for firm matches. Where a row states a size, it is once, few, many or the class of an expanded clone; other rows omit it.

cdr3_nt	cdr3_aa	cdr3_length	d_call	clone_size	v_call	j_call
TGTGCCAGCACCCACGGGACTTTTGGCTACACCTTC	CASTHGTFGYTF	12	.	.	TRBV12-3/TRBV12-4	TRBJ1-2
TGTGCCAGCAGCCCCGTAGGCAACGGGAGAGTCACCGGGGAGCTGTTTTTT	CASSPVGNGRVTGELFF	17	.	.	TRBV4-2	TRBJ2-2
TGCGCCAGCAGCCATACCCTATTAGGGGGGGGACGGCTGGATTCACCCCTCCACTTT	CASSHTLLGGGRLDSPLHF	19	.	.	TRBV4-3	TRBJ1-6
TGTGCCAGCTCAAGGAACCCCCTAGAGAACACCGGGGAGCTGTTTTTT	CASSRNPLENTGELFF	16	.	.	TRBV18	TRBJ2-2
TGTGCCAGCACCCCAAAATCCTACGAGCAGTACTTC	CASTPKSYEQYF	12	.	once	TRBV28	TRBJ2-7
TGTGCCAGCAGTGCTTCAATTCCGGGACAGGGTACTGGGGCCAACGTCCTGACTTTC	CASSASIPGQGTGANVLTF	19	TRBD1	.	TRBV6-4	TRBJ2-6
TGTGCCAGCAGCTTAGGGTTAGCGCAGTACGAGCAGTACTTC	CASSLGLAQYEQYF	14	.	few	TRBV11-2	TRBJ2-7
TGCAGTGCTAGTGAGTACTACGAGCAGTACTTC	CSASEYYEQYF	11	.	.	TRBV20-1	TRBJ2-7
TGTGCCAGCAGCTTCGCGGGTCTGGGGGCTTACGAGCAGTACTTC	CASSFAGLGAYEQYF	15	.	.	TRBV7-9	TRBJ2-7
TGTGCCAGTAGTATCACGGGCGGGTATGAAAAACTGTTTTTT	CASSITGGYEKLFF	14	.	.	TRBV19	TRBJ1-4
TGTGCCAGCAGTTGGGACACAAACTACAATGAGCAGTTCTTC	CASSWDTNYNEQFF	14	.	.	TRBV28	TRBJ2-1
TGTGCCAGCAGCGTAGAAGCGGGCAAAAACATTCAGTACTTC	CASSVEAGKNIQYF	14	.	.	TRBV9	TRBJ2-4
TGTGCCTGGAACAAACGGACAGTCGAAAATGAAAAACTGTTTTTT	CAWNKRTVENEKLFF	15	.	once	TRBV30	TRBJ1-4
TGTGCCAGCAGCCCGCGCCTGGACATTGAAGCTTTCTTT	CASSPRLDIEAFF	13	.	.	TRBV28	TRBJ1-1
TGTGCCAGCACCCTCGGACAGGACTATCAGCCCCAGCATTTT	CASTLGQDYQPQHF	14	TRBD1	.	TRBV6-6	TRBJ1-5
TGTGCCAGCAGCGCCCAGGGGGTTGGTACTGAAGCTTTCTTT	CASSAQGVGTEAFF	14	TRBD1	.	TRBV7-2	TRBJ1-1
TGTGCCAGCAGTTTGGACAGGGCAAATTCACCCCTCCACTTT	CASSLDRANSPLHF	14	TRBD1	.	TRBV28	TRBJ1-6
TGTGCCACCAGCTTTGACAGATACGAGCAGTACTTC	CATSFDRYEQYF	12	.	.	TRBV15	TRBJ2-7
TGTGCCATCACCCTGGGGGGGGAAGGGGACTATGGCTACACCTTC	CAITLGGEGDYGYTF	15	.	once	TRBV10-3	TRBJ1-2
TGCGCCAGCAGCCACCTAGGAACAGGGCCGCAGTATTTT	CASSHLGTGPQYF	13	.	.	TRBV4-3	TRBJ2-3
TGCAGCGTTGAAGAGCCACAGGGATACACTGAAGCTTTCTTT	CSVEEPQGYTEAFF	14	.	.	TRBV29-1	TRBJ1-1
TGTGCCAGCAGTCCCGGGGCGGGGGCCTACTACGAGCAGTACTTC	CASSPGAGAYYEQYF	15	.	.	TRBV28	TRBJ2-7
TGTGCCTGGAGTGTGGGAAGGCAGGGAGGGCGTGTATATGGCTACACCTTC	CAWSVGRQGGRVYGYTF	17	.	.	TRBV30	TRBJ1-2
TGTGCCAGCAGTTACTCGCGTGACAGGGGGGGAGGCTACACCTTC	CASSYSRDRGGGYTF	15	TRBD1	.	TRBV6-5	TRBJ1-2
TGTGCCAGCACCCCCGGGGCGGGGAGGGCCGATGAGCAGTTCTTC	CASTPGAGRADEQFF	15	TRBD2	few	TRBV9	TRBJ2-1
TGTGCCAGCAGTCCCGGACTAGTGGAGACCCAGTACTTC	CASSPGLVETQYF	13	TRBD2	.	TRBV6-6	TRBJ2-5
TGTGCCAGCAGTGCGGATACGCAGTATTTT	CASSADTQYF	10	.	.	TRBV3-1/TRBV3-2	TRBJ2-3
TGTTCTTGGAGAAACGATACGCAGTATTTT	CSWRNDTQYF	10	.	.	TRBV18	TRBJ2-3
TGTGCCAGCTCACGGATTTTTAACGGGAACCAAGAGACCCAGTACTTC	CASSRIFNGNQETQYF	16	.	.	TRBV18	TRBJ2-5
TGTGCCAGCAGTTTTCTGGGGGCCAACGTCCTGACTTTC	CASSFLGANVLTF	13	.	.	TRBV27	TRBJ2-6
TGTGCCAGCAGCTTGGCCACCGGGACACCCTACGAGCAGTACTTC	CASSLATGTPYEQYF	15	.	once	TRBV27	TRBJ2-7
TGTGCCAGCAGCGTAGCAGGGGCGGGCGAAGCTTTCTTT	CASSVAGAGEAFF	13	.	.	TRBV9	TRBJ1-1
TGTGCCAGCAGCTCGAGGACAGGGGATCGGGGCTACGAGCAGTACTTC	CASSSRTGDRGYEQYF	16	.	.	TRBV21-1	TRBJ2-7
TGTGCCAGCAGTTTAGTAGGGACAGTCAAGGACGAAGCTTTCTTT	CASSLVGTVKDEAFF	15	TRBD1	.	TRBV28	TRBJ1-1
TGTGCCAGCAGTTACTCTCGGGGAACCACCTACGAGCAGTACTTC	CASSYSRGTTYEQYF	15	.	.	TRBV6-6	TRBJ2-7
TGTGCCACCAGTGATTGGGTGCGTGGGGCCGGCACCGGGGAGCTGTTTTTT	CATSDWVRGAGTGELFF	17	.	.	TRBV24-1	TRBJ2-2
TGCGCCAGCAGCTTCACGGGGAATTGGTCACCCCTCCACTTT	CASSFTGNWSPLHF	14	.	.	TRBV5-1	TRBJ1-6
TGTGCCAGCAGCACCACTCTCAATCAGCCCCAGCATTTT	CASSTTLNQPQHF	13	.	.	TRBV2	TRBJ1-5
TGTGCCAGCAGCGTAACCGAACAGGGTGGTCAAGAGACCCAGTACTTC	CASSVTEQGGQETQYF	16	.	.	TRBV9	TRBJ2-5
TGTGCCAGCAGTGACTCAGGGTACTATGGCTACACCTTC	CASSDSGYYGYTF	13	.	.	TRBV5-4	TRBJ1-2
TGTGCCAGCAGACCTAACCCTGAAATGAATGAGCAGTTCTTC	CASRPNPEMNEQFF	14	.	.	TRBV7-2	TRBJ2-1
TGTGCCATCAGTGAGTCGTACAGGGATCCTATAAACACCATATATTTT	CAISESYRDPINTIYF	16	.	.	TRBV10-3	TRBJ1-3